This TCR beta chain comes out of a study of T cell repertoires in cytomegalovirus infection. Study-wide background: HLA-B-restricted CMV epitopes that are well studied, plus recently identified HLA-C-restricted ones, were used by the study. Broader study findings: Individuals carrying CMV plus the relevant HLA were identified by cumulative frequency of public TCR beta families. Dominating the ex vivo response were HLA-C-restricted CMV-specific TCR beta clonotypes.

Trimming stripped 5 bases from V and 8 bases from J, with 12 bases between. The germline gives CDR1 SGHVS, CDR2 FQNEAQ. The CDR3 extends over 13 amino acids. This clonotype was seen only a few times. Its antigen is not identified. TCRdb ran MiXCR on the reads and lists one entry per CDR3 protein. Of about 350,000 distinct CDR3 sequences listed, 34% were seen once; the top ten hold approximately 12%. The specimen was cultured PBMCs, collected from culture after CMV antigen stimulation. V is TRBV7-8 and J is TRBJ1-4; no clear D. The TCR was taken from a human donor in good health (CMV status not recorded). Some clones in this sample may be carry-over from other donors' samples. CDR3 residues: CASSTRFREKLFF. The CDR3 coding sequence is TGTGCCAGCAGCACCCGTTTCCGGGAAAAACTGTTTTTT.